The present T cell receptor beta chain was sequenced within a study of T cell repertoires in cytomegalovirus infection. This clonotype was seen more than once but under ten times. Its antigen is as yet unknown. Germline V gives CDR1 SGHTA, CDR2 FQGNSA. The CDR3 extends over 15 amino acids. The V and J ends lost 2 bases and 4 bases respectively, with 14 bases between them. Study-level findings and limits: Totalled public TCR beta family frequency picked out people who carried CMV plus the relevant HLA.

Each CDR3 protein gets one entry after TCRdb re-called the reads with MiXCR. The sample has around 540,000 distinct CDR3 sequences; around a third are singletons. The sequence came from a human donor in good health (CMV status not recorded). Some clones in this sample may be carry-over from other donors' samples. The chain uses TRBV7-2 and TRBJ1-1; unclear D gene. Sequenced material: cultured PBMCs, taken from culture after CMV antigen stimulation. CDR3 residues: CASSLLWAKGTEAFF. CDR3 bases: TGTGCCAGCAGCTTATTATGGGCCAAGGGCACTGAAGCTTTCTTT. The full variable domain, in which reference TRBV7-2 and TRBJ1-1 provide the parts outside the CDR3, is GAGVSQSPSNKVTEKGKDVELRCDPISGHTALYWYRQSLGQGLEFLIYFQGNSAPDKSGLPSDRFSAERTGGSVSTLTIQRTQQEDSAVYLCASSLLWAKGTEAFFGQGTRLTVV.